The next 27 T cell receptor beta chains were all read from a single sample in a study of blood T cell repertoires in COVID-19. Measured with immunoSEQ multiplex PCR; TCRdb has only the in-frame clones, and not every one. The profile shows about 150,000 clones, about 90% of them singletons. The material sequenced was peripheral blood. The receptors were sampled from a man aged 45-65 years with acute or convalescent COVID-19.

The chain recombines TRBV27 with TRBJ2-7, with TRBD2 matching 9 bases. Germline V lookup: CDR1 MNHEY, CDR2 SMNVEV (reference sequence). Trimming took 6 bases from V and 4 from J; bases not matched to a gene: 13. The CDR3 extends over 16 amino acids. CDR3 nucleotide sequence: TGTGCCAGCAGCTCCCGAGGTGATAGCGGGAGATACGAGCAGTACTTC. Encoded protein: CASSSRGDSGRYEQYF.

The rearrangement joins TRBV6-2 or TRBV6-3 to TRBJ2-1, with TRBD2 matching 9 bases. The CDR3 is 14 amino acids. Germline V gene data show CDR1 as MNHEY and CDR2 as SVGEGT. Germline trimming cut 4 bases from V and 11 bases from J; bases unmatched to any gene: 9. CDR3 in DNA: TGTGCCAGCAGTTTTAGCGGGGGCCTCGGCAAGCAGTTCTTC. This codes for CASSFSGGLGKQFF.

The V gene is TRBV10-3, the J gene TRBJ1-3; 8 nucleotides line up with TRBD1. V lost 4 bases, J lost 0 bases, and 5 bases stayed unmatched. The CDR3 length is 16 residues. Germline V gives CDR1 ENHRY, CDR2 SYGVKD. In DNA, the CDR3 is TGTGCCATCAGTGCCCGGACAGGGCTCTCTGGAAACACCATATATTTT. Protein: CAISARTGLSGNTIYF.

The chain has TRBV18 and TRBJ1-6, with a tentative D call TRBD1 (5 bases). Deletions cut 8 bases from V and 7 bases from J, with 18 bases between. Looked up from germline, CDR1 is KGHSH and CDR2 is LQKENI. This CDR3 is 15 amino acids long. CDR3 in amino acids: CASTRGYRENSPLHF. CDR3 in DNA: TGTGCCAGCACTCGGGGGTATCGGGAAAATTCACCCCTCCACTTT.

The gene calls are TRBV19 and TRBJ2-7; D is ambiguous. With 1 base removed from V and 3 bases from J, the gap between germline ends came to 7 bases. CDR3 length: 13 residues. Germline values: CDR1 LNHDA, CDR2 SQIVND (reference sequence). The CDR3 here is CASSIVAGYEQYV. The CDR3 nucleotides read TGTGCCAGTAGTATAGTTGCAGGCTACGAGCAGTACGTC.

The chain employs TRBV6-4 and TRBJ2-7; 9 bases align to TRBD1. Trimming cost V 7 bases and J 3 bases; bases outside gene matches: 16. Germline CDR1 reads MRHNA; CDR2 reads SNTAGT. This CDR3 spans 17 amino acids. CDR3: CASTPPFWDRVDYEQYF. The CDR3 coding sequence is TGTGCCAGCACCCCCCCCTTTTGGGACAGGGTCGACTACGAGCAGTACTTC.

This rearrangement joins TRBV19 to TRBJ2-7; maybe TRBD2 (5 bases). The CDR3 has 15 residues. Germline V lookup: CDR1 LNHDA, CDR2 SQIVND (reference sequence). The V gene lost 5 bases and the J gene lost 5 bases, with 19 bases spanning the gap. The CDR3 here is CASSSQLGPGNEQYF. The CDR3 nucleotides read TGTGCCAGTAGTTCGCAGCTTGGTCCGGGGAACGAGCAGTACTTC. Full variable domain (missing parts from reference TRBV19 and TRBJ2-7): DGGITQSPKYLFRKEGQNVTLSCEQNLNHDAMYWYRQDPGQGLRLIYYSQIVNDFQKGDIAEGYSVSREKKESFPLTVTSAQKNPTAFYLCASSSQLGPGNEQYFGPGTRLTVT.

The V call is TRBV10-1, the J call TRBJ2-7, with TRBD1 matching over 10 bases. Germline-derived CDR1 and CDR2 are WNHNN and SYGVQD (reference sequence). This CDR3 has 12 amino acids. J was trimmed by 6 bases and V by 10 bases; bases with no gene match: 6. The chain's CDR3 is CAIRQGASEQYV. For the CDR3, the DNA is TGCGCCATCCGACAGGGGGCGTCCGAGCAGTACGTC.

This chain joins TRBV6-2 or TRBV6-3 and TRBJ1-5, with 8 bases lining up with TRBD1. J lost 3 bases, V lost 8 bases, and 9 bases had no gene match. Germline V CDR1 and CDR2: MNHEY, SVGEGT. The CDR3 length is 15 residues. The CDR3 sequence: CASGRAGGLNQPQHF. CDR3 coding DNA: TGTGCCAGCGGCCGGGCAGGGGGCCTCAATCAGCCCCAGCATTTT.

This clone was seen a single time. The chain carries TRBV7-2 and TRBJ1-2; TRBD1 matches 8 bases. V lost 5 bases and J lost 2; bases outside the gene matches: 13. This CDR3 has 17 amino acids. Germline CDR1 SGHTA, CDR2 FQGNSA. The CDR3 sequence is CASSPVGQGAQNYGYTF. In nucleotides, the CDR3 is TGTGCCAGCAGCCCAGTGGGCCAGGGGGCGCAAAACTATGGCTACACCTTC.

V usage is TRBV12-3 or TRBV12-4 and J usage is TRBJ1-3, with TRBD1 as a possible D gene (6 bases). CDR3 length: 12 residues. Trimming shortened V by 6 bases and J by 3 bases, and 6 bases separated the two germline ends. The DNA of the CDR3 is TGTGCCAGCAGACAGGGTGGAAACACCATATATTTT. Amino acid sequence: CASRQGGNTIYF.

The V gene is TRBV6-5, the J gene TRBJ2-1, with D possibly being TRBD1 (5 bases). Trimming pared 4 bases from V and 0 bases from J, leaving 13 bases between. CDR1 and CDR2 (germline): MNHEY, SVGAGI. This CDR3 has 16 amino acids. The CDR3 nucleotides are TGTGCCAGCAGTTGCCCTTCTAGGGGCTCCTACAATGAGCAGTTCTTC. This codes for CASSCPSRGSYNEQFF.

The gene calls are TRBV6-5 and TRBJ2-5; D unresolved. CDR3 length equals 14 residues. V dropped 1 base and J dropped 0 bases, with 6 bases sitting between them. Germline CDR1 and CDR2: MNHEY and SVGAGI. CDR3 region: CASSYLTNQETQYF. The CDR3 DNA is TGTGCCAGCAGTTACTTGACAAACCAAGAGACCCAGTACTTC.

This chain uses TRBV7-9 with TRBJ1-1, with 7 bases matching TRBD1. The ends lost 1 base at V and 0 bases at J; junction bases unmatched: 14. The CDR3 has 19 amino acids. Per germline, CDR1 SEHNR and CDR2 FQNEAQ (reference sequence). This CDR3 is CASSLGTSRGISLNTEAFF. In DNA form, the CDR3 reads TGTGCCAGCAGCTTAGGGACCTCCAGGGGGATTTCTTTGAACACTGAAGCTTTCTTT.

V usage is TRBV5-1 and J usage is TRBJ1-6; D unclear. Germline CDR1 reads SGHRS; CDR2 reads YFSETQ. V lost 3 bases to trimming and J lost 4 bases, with 20 bases between them. This CDR3 comprises 18 residues. In nucleotides, the CDR3 is TGCGCCAGCAGCTCGTGGTCGGGATCCAGTGGATATAATTCACCCCTCCACTTT. This encodes CASSSWSGSSGYNSPLHF.

The chain links TRBV30 to TRBJ2-6; no clear D gene. The V end lost 0 bases, the J end lost 0 bases, and 15 bases lay between the germline ends. CDR1 is GTSNPN and CDR2 is SVGIG in the germline V gene (reference sequence). This CDR3 region has 18 residues. The CDR3 loop is CAWSVPALFRSGANVLTF. The DNA for the CDR3 is TGTGCCTGGAGTGTACCTGCCCTATTCCGCTCTGGGGCCAACGTCCTGACTTTC.

The rearrangement links TRBV6-5 to TRBJ1-1; TRBD1 matches 8 bases. The CDR3 contains 16 residues. CDR1 is MNHEY and CDR2 is SVGAGI in the germline V gene. V shed 2 bases, J shed 0 bases, and the junction held 5 bases outside the gene matches. The CDR3 loop reads CASSYAQGALNTEAFF. The CDR3, as DNA: TGTGCCAGCAGTTACGCCCAGGGGGCCCTGAACACTGAAGCTTTCTTT.

This clone was observed a handful of times. The gene calls are TRBV6-1 and TRBJ2-7, with D perhaps TRBD1 (6 bases). This CDR3 has 15 amino acids. The V end lost 1 base, the J end lost 7 bases, and 17 bases lay between the germline ends. Germline CDR1 reads MNHNS; CDR2 reads SASEGT. As DNA, the CDR3 is TGTGCCAGCAGTGAAGTGTGGACAGCAGATCGGGAGCAGTACGTC. Translation gives CASSEVWTADREQYV.

The V call is TRBV29-1, the J call TRBJ2-2; D gene ambiguous. This CDR3 has 13 amino acids. The germline V gene has CDR1 SQVTM and CDR2 ANQGSEA. Between the trimmed V and J ends, which lost 2 bases and 4 bases, there was a span of 8 bases. CDR3 sequence (DNA): TGCAGCGTTGAACGGGTCGGCACCGGGGAGCTGTTTTTT. This sequence encodes CSVERVGTGELFF.

V and J are TRBV6-5 and TRBJ2-1, with unresolved D. CDR3 length: 14 residues. Germline-derived CDR1 and CDR2 are MNHEY and SVGAGI. Trimming cost V 6 bases and J 4 bases, with 13 bases left between them. In nucleotides, the CDR3 is TGTGCCAGCAGAGATCCTGGGCTTTACAATGAGCAGTTCTTC. The encoded protein is CASRDPGLYNEQFF.

The V call is TRBV5-4, the J call TRBJ2-3; TRBD2 matches at 13 bases. The junction had 7 bases not matched to a gene; V was cut back by 4 bases and J by 2 bases. Germline-derived CDR1 and CDR2 are SGHNT and YYREEE (reference sequence). This CDR3 spans 17 amino acids. CDR3 protein: CASSTTSGRWVTDTQYF. The CDR3 DNA is TGTGCCAGCAGCACGACTAGCGGGAGGTGGGTCACAGATACGCAGTATTTT.

This clone was counted once. V and J are TRBV9 and TRBJ2-5; TRBD1 is a possible D gene (6 bases). The germline V and J ends were trimmed by 0 bases and 7 bases, with 13 bases remaining between them. This CDR3 is built from 14 residues. Germline V lookup: CDR1 SGDLS, CDR2 YYNGEE. CDR3 region: CASSVEGTSGTQYF. In DNA, the CDR3 is TGTGCCAGCAGCGTAGAAGGGACATCGGGGACCCAGTACTTC.

The rearrangement links TRBV6-1 to TRBJ2-7; 9 nucleotides align to TRBD1. The junction had 0 bases not matched to a gene; V was cut back by 3 bases and J by 6 bases. There are 12 residues in the CDR3. Looked up from germline, CDR1 is MNHNS and CDR2 is SASEGT. The CDR3 is CASSETGGEQYV. DNA of the CDR3: TGTGCCAGCAGTGAGACAGGGGGCGAGCAGTACGTC.

The DNA of the CDR3 is TGTGCCAGCAGTCCCGGGACTAGCGGGTACCAAGAGACCCAGTACTTC. It yields the protein CASSPGTSGYQETQYF. The chain uses TRBV2 and TRBJ2-5, with 12 positions matching TRBD2. Looked up from germline, CDR1 is SNHLY and CDR2 is FYNNEI. V lost 5 bases and J lost 0; bases outside the gene matches: 4. CDR3 length: 16 residues.

In nucleotides, the CDR3 is TGTGCCACCATGAAAGGGGGTGAGCCAAATTCACCCCTCCACTTT. Translated, it gives CATMKGGEPNSPLHF. V usage is TRBV6-5 and J usage is TRBJ1-6; TRBD1 might be the D (6 bases). V was pared by 10 bases and J by 7 bases, with 20 bases between. CDR1 and CDR2 from the germline V gene are MNHEY and SVGAGI. This CDR3 region has 15 residues.

This chain uses TRBV3-1 (or the pseudogene TRBV3-2) with TRBJ2-5; 9 bases are shared with TRBD2. The CDR3 has 16 residues. The V and J ends lost 0 bases and 5 bases, in that order; junction bases with no gene match: 7. Germline CDR1 and CDR2: LGHDT and YNNKEL (reference sequence). The CDR3 region is CASSQDWLAGRETQYF. The CDR3 DNA reads TGTGCCAGCAGCCAAGATTGGCTAGCGGGGCGGGAGACCCAGTACTTC.

There are a few counts of this clone. The chain couples TRBV27 to TRBJ1-3; perhaps TRBD1 as D (6 bases). The CDR3 is 14 amino acids. Germline V gene lookup returns CDR1 MNHEY and CDR2 SMNVEV (reference sequence). Deletions cut 3 bases from V and 4 bases from J, with 10 bases between. The CDR3 loop reads CASSFRGGGNTIYF. The DNA of the CDR3 is TGTGCCAGCAGTTTCAGGGGCGGCGGAAACACCATATATTTT.